This T cell receptor (beta chain) was identified in a study of technical replicates of blood from several donors. This CDR3 spans 13 amino acids. The germline V gene has CDR1 SGDLS and CDR2 YYNGEE. V gave up 0 bases and J gave up 3 bases; unmatched junction bases: 0. Data came from immunoSEQ multiplex PCR; TCRdb stores just in-frame clones and leaves some out. The sample lists under 95,000 clones; 95% were seen once. Sequencing was done on a sample of T cells isolated from PBMCs. The chain is built from TRBV9 and TRBJ2-7, with 7 bases that match TRBD1. This sequence originates from a human donor in good health. The CDR3 nucleotides read TGTGCCAGCAGCGTAGGGGACAGCTACGAGCAGTACTTC. As protein: CASSVGDSYEQYF. Variable domain in full (rest from reference TRBV9 and TRBJ2-7): DSGVTQTPKHLITATGQRVTLRCSPRSGDLSVYWYQQSLDQGLQFLIQYYNGEERAKGNILERFSAQQFPDLHSELNLSSLELGDSALYFCASSVGDSYEQYFGPGTRLTVT.